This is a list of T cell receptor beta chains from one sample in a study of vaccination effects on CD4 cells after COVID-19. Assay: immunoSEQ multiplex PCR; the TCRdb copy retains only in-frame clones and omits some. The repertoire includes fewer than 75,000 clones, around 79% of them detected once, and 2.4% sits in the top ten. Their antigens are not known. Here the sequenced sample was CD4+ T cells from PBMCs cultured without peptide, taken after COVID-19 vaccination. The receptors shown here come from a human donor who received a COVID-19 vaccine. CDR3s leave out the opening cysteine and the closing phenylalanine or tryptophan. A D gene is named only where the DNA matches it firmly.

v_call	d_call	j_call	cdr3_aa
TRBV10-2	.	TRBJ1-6	ASSEAGANSPLH
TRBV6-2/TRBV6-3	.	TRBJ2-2	ASSYAAVGELF
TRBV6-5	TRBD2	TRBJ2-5	ASSYRLAGGRETQY
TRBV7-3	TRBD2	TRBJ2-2	ASSPLGGYGTGELF
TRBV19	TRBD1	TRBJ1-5	ASSIGTGQSWNQPQH
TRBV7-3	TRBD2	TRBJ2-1	ASSLAGGAFREQEQF
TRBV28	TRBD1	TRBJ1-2	ASSPPGTGVNYGYT
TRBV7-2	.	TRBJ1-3	ASSLVSSGPISGNTIY
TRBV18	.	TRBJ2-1	ASSPQQGPVENNEQF
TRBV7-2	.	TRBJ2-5	ASSLAGGLQETQY
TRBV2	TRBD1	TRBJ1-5	ASSRDRVMGSNQPQH
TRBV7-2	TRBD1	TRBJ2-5	ASSLRAGGQTQY
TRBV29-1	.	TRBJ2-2	SVEGRVNTGELF
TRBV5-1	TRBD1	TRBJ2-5	ASSRGQSQETQY
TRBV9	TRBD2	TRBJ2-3	ASSVLFGGGSTDTQY
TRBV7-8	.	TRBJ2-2	ASSLEGRVYTGELF
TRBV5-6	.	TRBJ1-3	ASRSRRVSGNTIY
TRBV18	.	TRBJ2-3	ASSPFGTVTDTQY